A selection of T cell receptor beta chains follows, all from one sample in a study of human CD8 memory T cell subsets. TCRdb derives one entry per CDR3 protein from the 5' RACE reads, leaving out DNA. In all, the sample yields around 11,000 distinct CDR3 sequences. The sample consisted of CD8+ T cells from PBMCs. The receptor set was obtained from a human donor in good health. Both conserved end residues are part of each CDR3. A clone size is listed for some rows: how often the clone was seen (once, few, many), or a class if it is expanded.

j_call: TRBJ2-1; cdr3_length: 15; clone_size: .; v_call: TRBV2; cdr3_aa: CASRRGASGVPEQFF
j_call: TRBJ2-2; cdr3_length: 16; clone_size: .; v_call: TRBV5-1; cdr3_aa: CASSLASSGNTGELFF
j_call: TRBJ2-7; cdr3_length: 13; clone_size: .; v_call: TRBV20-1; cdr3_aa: CSARAQGSYEQYF
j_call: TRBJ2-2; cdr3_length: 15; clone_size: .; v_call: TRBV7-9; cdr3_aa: CASSLVDGGAGELFF
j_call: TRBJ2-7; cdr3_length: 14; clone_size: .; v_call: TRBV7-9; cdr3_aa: CASSPIDRSYEQYF
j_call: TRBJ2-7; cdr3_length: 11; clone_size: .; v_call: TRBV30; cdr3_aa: CAWSRAGEQYF
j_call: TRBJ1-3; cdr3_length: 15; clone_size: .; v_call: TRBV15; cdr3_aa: CATSWDRHSGNTIYF
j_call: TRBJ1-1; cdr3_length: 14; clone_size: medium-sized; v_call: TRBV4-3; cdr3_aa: CASSQDQRNTEAFF
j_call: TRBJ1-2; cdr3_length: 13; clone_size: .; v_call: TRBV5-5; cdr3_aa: CASYGISSYGYTF
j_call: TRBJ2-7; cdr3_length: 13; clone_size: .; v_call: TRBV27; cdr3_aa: CASSLGGYGEQYF
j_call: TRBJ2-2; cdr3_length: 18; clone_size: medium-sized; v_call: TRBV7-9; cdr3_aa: CASSSRASGRSNTGELFF
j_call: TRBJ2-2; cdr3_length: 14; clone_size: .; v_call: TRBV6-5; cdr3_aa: CASSYSGQGGELFF
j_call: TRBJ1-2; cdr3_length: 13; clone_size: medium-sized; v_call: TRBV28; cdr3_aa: CASSKTDVYGYTF
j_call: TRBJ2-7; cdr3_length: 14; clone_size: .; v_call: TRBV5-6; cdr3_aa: CASSLEFLSYEQYF
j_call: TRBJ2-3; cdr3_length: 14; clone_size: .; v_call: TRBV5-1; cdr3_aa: CASSFVGMEDTQYF
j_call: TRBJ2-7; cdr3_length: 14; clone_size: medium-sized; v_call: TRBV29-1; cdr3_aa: CSVAGGDLSYEQYF
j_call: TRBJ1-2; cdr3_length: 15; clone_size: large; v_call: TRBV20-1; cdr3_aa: CSATVPGTGIYGYTF
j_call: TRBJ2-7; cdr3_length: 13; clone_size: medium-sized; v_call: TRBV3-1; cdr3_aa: CASTPGGAYEQYF
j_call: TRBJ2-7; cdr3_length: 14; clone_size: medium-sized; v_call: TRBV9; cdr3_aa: CASSPSDSAYEQYF
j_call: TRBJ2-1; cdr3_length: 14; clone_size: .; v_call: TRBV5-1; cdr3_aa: CASSLRLEGNEQFF
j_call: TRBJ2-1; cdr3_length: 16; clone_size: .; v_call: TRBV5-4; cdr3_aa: CASSLGLAGEGSSQFF
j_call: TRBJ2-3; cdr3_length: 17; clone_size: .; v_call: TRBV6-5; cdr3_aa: CASSYSRSGEGTDTQYF
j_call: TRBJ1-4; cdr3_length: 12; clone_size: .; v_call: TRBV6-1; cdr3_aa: CASTPSWGELFF
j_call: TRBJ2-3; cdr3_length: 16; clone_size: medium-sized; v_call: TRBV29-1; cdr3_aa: CSVEFGTGSSADTQYF
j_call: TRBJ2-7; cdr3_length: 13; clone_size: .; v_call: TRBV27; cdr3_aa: CASRAGTAYEQYF
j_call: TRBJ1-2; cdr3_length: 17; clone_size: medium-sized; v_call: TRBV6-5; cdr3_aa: CASSTDRDQVGGNGYTF
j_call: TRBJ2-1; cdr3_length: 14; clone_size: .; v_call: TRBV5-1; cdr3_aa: CASSLEWELDEQFF
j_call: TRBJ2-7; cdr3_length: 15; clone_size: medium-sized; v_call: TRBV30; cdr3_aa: CAWSDPGHTAYEQYF
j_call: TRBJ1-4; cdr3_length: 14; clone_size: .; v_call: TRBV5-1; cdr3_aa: CASSLGGLNEKLFF
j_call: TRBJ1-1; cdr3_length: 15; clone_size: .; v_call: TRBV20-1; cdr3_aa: CSARDGVQVTTEAFF
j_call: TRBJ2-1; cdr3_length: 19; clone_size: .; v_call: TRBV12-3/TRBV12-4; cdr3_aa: CASSPTGTGAFSTYNEQFF
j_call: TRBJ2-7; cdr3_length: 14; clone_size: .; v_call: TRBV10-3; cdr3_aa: CAISGDGLSYEQYF
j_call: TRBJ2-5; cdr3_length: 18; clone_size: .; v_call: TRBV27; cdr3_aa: CASSSTTGILAFQETQYF
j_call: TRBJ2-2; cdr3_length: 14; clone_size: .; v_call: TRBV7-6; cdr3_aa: CASSPEAATGELFF
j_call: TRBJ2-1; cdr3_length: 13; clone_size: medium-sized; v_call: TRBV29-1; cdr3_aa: CSVGLNSYNEQFF
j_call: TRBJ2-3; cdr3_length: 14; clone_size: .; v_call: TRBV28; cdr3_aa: CASSPGAETDTQYF
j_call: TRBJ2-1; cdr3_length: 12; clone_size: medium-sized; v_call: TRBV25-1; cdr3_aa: CASSEEYNEQFF
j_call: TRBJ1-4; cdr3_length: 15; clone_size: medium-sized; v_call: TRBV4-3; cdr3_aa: CASSQDLWTGEKLFF
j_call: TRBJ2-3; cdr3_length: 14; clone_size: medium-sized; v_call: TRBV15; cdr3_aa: CATSRDRGGDTQYF
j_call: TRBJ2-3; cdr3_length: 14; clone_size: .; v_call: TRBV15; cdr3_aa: CATSREENTDTQYF
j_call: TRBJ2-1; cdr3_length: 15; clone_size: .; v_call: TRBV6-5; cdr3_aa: CASSYSGTHYNEQFF
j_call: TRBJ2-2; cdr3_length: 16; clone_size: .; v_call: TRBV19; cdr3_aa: CASSLGLAGATGELFF
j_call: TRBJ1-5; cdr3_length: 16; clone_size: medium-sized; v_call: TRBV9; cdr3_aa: CAELQKGQPCNQPQHF